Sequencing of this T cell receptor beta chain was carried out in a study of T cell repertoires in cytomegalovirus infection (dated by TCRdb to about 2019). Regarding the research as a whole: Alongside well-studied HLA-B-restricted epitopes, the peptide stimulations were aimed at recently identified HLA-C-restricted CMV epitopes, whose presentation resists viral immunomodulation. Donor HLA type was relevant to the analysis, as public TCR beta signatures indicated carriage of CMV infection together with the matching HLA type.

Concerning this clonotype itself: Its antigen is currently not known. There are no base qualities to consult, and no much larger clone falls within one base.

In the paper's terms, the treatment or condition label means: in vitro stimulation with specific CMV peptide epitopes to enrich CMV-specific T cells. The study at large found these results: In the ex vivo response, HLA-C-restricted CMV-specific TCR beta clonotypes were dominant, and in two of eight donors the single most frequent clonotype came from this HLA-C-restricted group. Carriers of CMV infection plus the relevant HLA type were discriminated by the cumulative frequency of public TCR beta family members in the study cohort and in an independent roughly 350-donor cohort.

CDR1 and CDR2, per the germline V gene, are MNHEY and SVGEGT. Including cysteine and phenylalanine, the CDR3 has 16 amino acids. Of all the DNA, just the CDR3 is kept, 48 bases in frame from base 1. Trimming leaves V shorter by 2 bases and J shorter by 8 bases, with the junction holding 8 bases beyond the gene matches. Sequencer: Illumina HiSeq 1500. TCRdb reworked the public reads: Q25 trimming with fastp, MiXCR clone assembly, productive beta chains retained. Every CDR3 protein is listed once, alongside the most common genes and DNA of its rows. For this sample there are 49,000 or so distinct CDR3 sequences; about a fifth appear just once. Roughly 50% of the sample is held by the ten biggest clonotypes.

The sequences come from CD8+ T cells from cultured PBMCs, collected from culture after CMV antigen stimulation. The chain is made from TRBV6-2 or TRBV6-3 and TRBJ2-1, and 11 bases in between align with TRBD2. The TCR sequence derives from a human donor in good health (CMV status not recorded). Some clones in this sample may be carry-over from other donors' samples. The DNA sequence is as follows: TGTGCCAGCAGTTACAAAGGGCTAGCGGGAGGTGATGAGCAGTTCTTC. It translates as CASSYKGLAGGDEQFF.